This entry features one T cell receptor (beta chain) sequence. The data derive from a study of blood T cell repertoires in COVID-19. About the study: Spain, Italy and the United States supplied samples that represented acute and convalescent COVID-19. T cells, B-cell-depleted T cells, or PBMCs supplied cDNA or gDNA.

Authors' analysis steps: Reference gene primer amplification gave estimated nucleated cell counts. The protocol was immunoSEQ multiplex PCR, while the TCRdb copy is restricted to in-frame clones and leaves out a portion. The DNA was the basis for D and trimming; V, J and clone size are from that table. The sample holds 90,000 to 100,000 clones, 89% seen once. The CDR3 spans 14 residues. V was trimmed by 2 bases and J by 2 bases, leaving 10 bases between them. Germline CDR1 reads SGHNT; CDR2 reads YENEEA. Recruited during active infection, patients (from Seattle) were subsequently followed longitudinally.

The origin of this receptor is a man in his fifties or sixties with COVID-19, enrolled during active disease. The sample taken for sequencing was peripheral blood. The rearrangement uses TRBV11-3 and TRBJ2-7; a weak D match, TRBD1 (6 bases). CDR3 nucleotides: TGTGCCAGCAGCTTACAGGACAGAACCTACGAGCAGTACTTC. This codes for CASSLQDRTYEQYF.